This entry is about one TCR beta chain. Its specificity is not known. V lost 3 bases and J 2 bases, leaving 10 bases between the germline ends. Germline V gene data show CDR1 as MDHEN and CDR2 as SYDVKM. The CDR3 extends over 15 amino acids. The sample is drawn from a study of cytomegalovirus exposure and HLA in healthy donors. The wider study: The Caucasian-associated ancestry cluster held roughly 84% of more than 350 genotyped donors.

Study-wide results and limits: A later analysis linked a missense DCLRE1C variant to TCR beta V- and J-gene trimming. The authors later found HLA-associated TCR beta chains more clonally expanded than equally common others.

The PCR was carried out with 60 Vbeta primers and 13 Jbeta primers. Clones were sequenced by immunoSEQ multiplex PCR, and TCRdb holds only the in-frame ones, with some missing. Here the sample spans 150,000 or so clones, roughly 82% being singletons. Donors likely had unrecorded immune exposures despite being nominally healthy when sampled. The chain is built from TRBV28 and TRBJ2-2; D is undetermined. The sample taken for sequencing was PBMCs. The source of this sequence is a male donor in good health and CMV-seropositive. The CDR3 DNA reads as TGTGCCAGCAGTTTGAGCCCTGTAAACACCGGGGAGCTGTTTTTT. It yields the protein CASSLSPVNTGELFF.